The clone carrying this TCR beta chain was detected ten times or more. What it recognizes is unknown. CDR3 length equals 16 residues. V gave up 5 bases and J gave up 8 bases, with 22 bases separating them. The germline V gene has CDR1 SGHRS and CDR2 YFSETQ. The data were taken from a study of CD8 T cells in ankylosing spondylitis. Study-wide results and limits: A CD8+ phenotype characterized the disease-linked clones, which were relatively rare in peripheral blood. Reportedly, matched ankylosing spondylitis synovial fluid was significantly enriched for disease-linked clones. In synovial fluid and blood from reactive arthritis, some motif variants were previously reported. It appeared that ankylosing spondylitis blood was characterized by a TCR beta motif of roughly 8 highly homologous variants.

Libraries of TCR beta came from quantitative 5'-RACE with molecular barcodes. TCRdb re-called the 5' RACE reads with MiXCR, one entry per CDR3 protein. This sample carries more than 400,000 distinct CDR3 sequences, about 5.4% of them seen once, and the ten largest clones take 3.5%. This TCR was recovered from a male donor with ankylosing spondylitis. Source material: blood, either unsorted or a sorted T cell fraction (not recorded which). V gene TRBV5-1 combines with J gene TRBJ2-2, with D unresolved. The CDR3 DNA follows: TGCGCCAGCAGGATACCGGGCGGTATTGCGGTGGGGGAGCTGTTTTTT. This gives the protein CASRIPGGIAVGELFF.